This TCR beta chain originates from a study of cytomegalovirus exposure and HLA in healthy donors. On the study more broadly: There were approximately 85 million unique TCRs (from HLA-typed donors) in an early data release.

The PCR had 60 Vbeta and 13 Jbeta primers. Here immunoSEQ multiplex PCR was the method, and the copy in TCRdb shows in-frame clones only, minus some. The sample lists some 200,000 clones; about four fifths were seen once. Details on this clone: Its antigen is not identified.

This CDR3 is built from 15 residues. Germline V gene lookup returns CDR1 SEHNR and CDR2 FQNEAQ (reference sequence). V lost 4 bases, J lost 7 bases, and 12 bases stayed unmatched. The study, taken as a whole, reports: Data from an earlier analysis indicated that most TCR beta V segments were productive either about 87% or about 30% of the time. Researchers left out some V segments, among them TRBV6-2 and TRBV6-3, as indistinguishable. The classifier was said to identify cytomegalovirus status with high specificity and sensitivity.

The TCR comes from a woman aged 45-65 years in good health and CMV-seropositive. Sequenced material: PBMCs. The V and J genes are TRBV7-9 and TRBJ2-7; 8 bases are shared with TRBD1. CDR3 in amino acids: CASSSWTGYSWEQYF. The CDR3 bases are TGTGCCAGCAGCTCTTGGACAGGGTATTCATGGGAGCAGTACTTC.